The rows below give T cell receptor beta chains drawn from one sample of a study of T cells after yellow fever vaccination. TCRdb analysed the 5' RACE reads with MiXCR anew, one entry per CDR3 protein. The table has more than 65,000 distinct CDR3 sequences, 7.3% seen once. The sample here was CD8+ T cells sorted from PBMCs, taken 10 days after the first yellow fever vaccination. The source of these receptors is a man between 18 and 35 years old who received the YFV17D yellow fever vaccine. The conserved cysteine and the conserved F or W are not part of the CDR3 here. The order of the fields is V gene, J gene, CDR3 protein.

>TRBV6-5|TRBJ2-1
AAGEQF
>TRBV7-9|TRBJ2-7
ASSGSESYEQY
>TRBV3-1|TRBJ1-2
ASSPGTGKIYGYT
>TRBV9|TRBJ2-5
ASSPDRRGQETQY
>TRBV6-5|TRBJ2-5
ASSYRAGRETQY
>TRBV27|TRBJ2-7
ASSFRGETYEQY
>TRBV12-3/TRBV12-4|TRBJ1-2
ASRGQGNYGYT
>TRBV4-1|TRBJ2-3
ASSPTSGGLTSTDTQY
>TRBV6-5|TRBJ2-7
ASSYSFRTRPLFYEQY
>TRBV29-1|TRBJ2-1
SVETSGVFYEQF
>TRBV7-2|TRBJ2-5
ASRDRGRETQY
>TRBV5-1|TRBJ1-1
ASSLERSTEAF
>TRBV10-3|TRBJ1-2
AISEDLGHAAFYGYT
>TRBV5-6|TRBJ1-2
ASSLPGQTNYGYT
>TRBV4-3|TRBJ2-3
ASSQDGDSTSSTDTQY
>TRBV6-1|TRBJ1-1
ASSDRALTEAF
>TRBV6-5|TRBJ2-1
ASSYGGGPYNEQF
>TRBV28|TRBJ1-5
ASSLYRGRLIQPQH
>TRBV6-6|TRBJ2-3
ASSLEGIVTQY
>TRBV20-1|TRBJ2-1
SAEATGLEQF
>TRBV6-2/TRBV6-3|TRBJ2-2
ASTPRGPTSNTGELF
>TRBV7-9|TRBJ2-1
ASSPPGLAGGGEQF
>TRBV5-6|TRBJ2-7
ASSSGQASPYEQY
>TRBV25-1|TRBJ2-3
ASSLEGQKQY
>TRBV7-3|TRBJ1-1
ASSLNPGANTEAF
>TRBV20-1|TRBJ2-1
SARFGTSGGEQF
>TRBV12-3/TRBV12-4|TRBJ1-1
ASSSGGDTEAF
>TRBV29-1|TRBJ1-1
SGQVNTEAF
>TRBV5-6|TRBJ1-1
ARGPGVGGWDTEAF
>TRBV6-5|TRBJ2-2
ASSPAETGMGTGELF
>TRBV12-3/TRBV12-4|TRBJ2-5
ASRGNGGSETQY
>TRBV19|TRBJ2-1
ASSIVGNEQF
>TRBV7-9|TRBJ2-3
ASSPVGGQNTDTQY
>TRBV5-1|TRBJ1-3
ASSPVVSGNTIY
>TRBV7-9|TRBJ2-6
ATVDWDRPLSGANVLT
>TRBV6-6|TRBJ1-1
ASSYSKGSEAF
>TRBV4-1|TRBJ2-1
ASSEAGGDEQF
>TRBV4-1|TRBJ1-1
ASSQEGRGLGEDTEAF
>TRBV7-2|TRBJ1-2
ASRLGGGFGYGYT
>TRBV4-2|TRBJ2-3
ASSQEDGGTYTDTQY
>TRBV5-8|TRBJ2-3
ASSLSSAGSTDTQY
>TRBV6-2/TRBV6-3|TRBJ2-3
ASTAARVPDTQY
>TRBV15|TRBJ2-7
ATSEREGAWEQY